These 9 T cell receptor beta chains came from one sample sequenced in a study of cytomegalovirus exposure and HLA in healthy donors. This PCR relied on a set of 60 Vbeta primers and 13 Jbeta primers. The repertoire was sequenced with immunoSEQ multiplex PCR; TCRdb's copy has only in-frame clones and lacks some. In the table there are some 150,000 clones, around 82% of which are singletons. Sequencing was carried out using PBMCs. These receptors originate from a woman between 45 and 60 years old in good health and CMV-seropositive.

The rearrangement joins TRBV4-3 to TRBJ2-1; the match to TRBD2 covers 8 bases. V dropped 0 bases and J dropped 5; count of bases not matched to a gene: 9. CDR3 size: 17 residues. CDR1 is LGHNA and CDR2 is YSLEER in the germline V gene. DNA for the CDR3: TGCGCCAGCAGCCAAGATAATCCGGGGGGGCCACACAATGAGCAGTTCTTC. It encodes CASSQDNPGGPHNEQFF.

The CDR3 is CASSSNREETQYF. The CDR3 DNA is TGTGCCAGCAGCTCTAACAGGGAAGAGACCCAGTACTTC. The rearrangement joins TRBV7-7 to TRBJ2-5; D may be TRBD1 (6 bases). The CDR3 sequence is 13 residues long. Germline loops: CDR1 SSHAT, CDR2 FNYEAQ (reference sequence). V gave up 4 bases and J gave up 3 bases, with 9 bases separating them.

This chain uses TRBV18 with TRBJ2-5; D perhaps matches TRBD1 (6 bases). The V end was cut by 3 bases, the J end by 2 bases, with 10 bases between. This CDR3 has 14 residues. Germline V gene lookup returns CDR1 KGHSH and CDR2 LQKENI. CDR3 DNA sequence: TGTGCCAGCTCACCGCGGCAGGGGCAAGAGACCCAGTACTTC. Amino acid sequence: CASSPRQGQETQYF.

The chain joins TRBV2 to TRBJ1-2, with 11 bases identical to TRBD1. V shed 7 bases, J shed 2 bases, and the junction held 3 bases outside the gene matches. Germline CDR1 and CDR2: SNHLY and FYNNEI. CDR3 length: 14 residues. The CDR3 here is CASIRDRGNYGYTF. The CDR3 coding sequence is TGTGCCAGCATTCGGGACAGGGGGAACTATGGCTACACCTTC.

The chain joins TRBV5-6 to TRBJ1-2; 7 bases fit TRBD1. The germline V gene has CDR1 SGHDT and CDR2 YYEEEE. The length of the CDR3 is 14 residues. V trimming: 4 bases; J trimming: 0 bases; junction bases outside the gene matches: 3. As DNA, the CDR3 is TGTGCCAGCAGCAGGGACAGAGCTAACTATGGCTACACCTTC. It codes for CASSRDRANYGYTF.

CDR3 sequence reads: CASSPTAGGTGELFF. The CDR3 nucleotides read TGCGCCAGCAGCCCGACAGCGGGGGGCACCGGGGAGCTGTTTTTT. The chain employs TRBV5-1 and TRBJ2-2, with 9 bases that match TRBD2. CDR1 is SGHRS, CDR2 YFSETQ, per germline. V lost 4 bases to trimming and J lost 4 bases; unmatched junction nucleotides: 5. CDR3 length: 15 amino acids.

This clone turned up a few times. This sequence joins TRBV11-2 and TRBJ1-1, with D perhaps matching TRBD1 (5 bases). The CDR3 spans 14 residues. CDR1 and CDR2 from the germline V gene are SGHAT and FQNNGV. The V and J ends lost 1 base and 5 bases respectively, with 11 bases between them. CDR3 in amino acids: CASSLAQGWTEAFF. In DNA, the CDR3 is TGTGCCAGCAGCTTAGCGCAGGGATGGACTGAAGCTTTCTTT.

This chain connects TRBV6-1 to TRBJ1-1; possibly TRBD1 for D (5 bases). The length of the CDR3 is 16 residues. Germline values: CDR1 MNHNS, CDR2 SASEGT. V gave up 2 bases and J gave up 1 base, with 14 bases separating them. The CDR3 spells CASSERRAVGNTEAFF. CDR3 nucleotide sequence: TGTGCCAGCAGTGAACGCAGGGCCGTAGGGAACACTGAAGCTTTCTTT.

CDR3: CASSFAFRTGDYEQYF. The CDR3 DNA follows: TGTGCCAGCAGTTTCGCATTCCGGACAGGAGACTACGAGCAGTACTTC. This rearrangement joins TRBV27 to TRBJ2-7, with TRBD1 matching over 7 bases. The CDR3 is made up of 16 amino acids. Per the germline V gene, CDR1 is MNHEY and CDR2 is SMNVEV (reference sequence). V lost 3 bases and J lost 3; bases outside the gene matches: 11.